This entry features one TCR beta chain sequence. Its antigen remains unknown. Compared with germline, one end of the junction differs, possibly owing to a read error. Treatment here: oral pan-JAK inhibitor, 5-10 mg twice daily. CDR1 MNHNS and CDR2 SASEGT come from the germline V gene. The CDR3 runs 8 residues. The sample comes from a study of CD8+ T cells in alopecia areata. General study points: Normal scalp showed lower clonality than lesional scalp, especially alopecia totalis/universalis. Tissue-resident alphabeta T cells belonging to normal skin likewise get sequenced within scalp specimens. Numerous clones, expanded in lesions, remained in scalp and blood during tofacitinib.

Extracted RNA was reverse transcribed into cDNA, the sequencing template. Repertoires were generated with immunoSEQ multiplex PCR, while TCRdb's copy carries only in-frame clones and drops some. Here the sample spans 200,000 or so clones, roughly 40% being singletons. The chain employs TRBV6-1 and TRBJ2-7; the D is unclear. The receptor comes from a human donor with alopecia areata. The input for sequencing was CD4+ T cells sorted from blood, taken at approximately week 36, from a patient treated with tofacitinib. CDR3: CASLGLLF. In nucleotides, the CDR3 is TGTGCCAGCCTAGGCCTCCTCTTC.